This T cell receptor beta chain was sequenced for a study of blood T cell repertoires in COVID-19. Study as a whole: The United States, Italy and Spain supplied acute and convalescent COVID-19 samples. The analysed material was cDNA or gDNA that came from T cells, B-cell-depleted T cells, or PBMCs.

Assay: immunoSEQ multiplex PCR; the TCRdb copy retains only in-frame clones and omits some. The table lists 60,000 to 90,000 clones, around four fifths of them singletons. CDR3 length: 15 amino acids. Per the germline V gene, CDR1 is SGHAT and CDR2 is FQNNGV. The trim removed 3 bases at V and 10 bases at J, leaving 13 bases unmatched. This clone was recorded a few times. What was sequenced was peripheral blood. V gene TRBV11-2 combines with J gene TRBJ1-1; 8 bases match TRBD1. The receptor was derived from a man aged 60-69 years with acute or convalescent COVID-19. The CDR3 loop is CASSFNQGAQWGAFF. The CDR3 region has the DNA TGTGCCAGCAGCTTCAACCAGGGGGCGCAGTGGGGAGCTTTCTTT.